This T cell receptor (beta chain) originates from a study of shared clonotypes between healthy human individuals. The healthy adult donors were HIV-negative and reported no recent acute infections or vaccinations. Within Nashville, Tennessee resided all donors, each a Caucasian adult. Researchers ran the assay at a deep level. TCRdb's table, derived via immunoSEQ multiplex PCR, lists solely in-frame clones and lacks some. This table holds some 1 million clones, around 74% found once. A note on this clone: What it binds is not known.

Overall study results and limits: Sorted-subset sequencing, rarefaction showed, was incomplete despite large depth.

Material for sequencing was memory CD4+ T cells sorted from blood. Sample subset: CD45RA-negative fraction. The origin of this receptor is a man in his late teens or twenties in good health.

The CDR3 nucleotides read TGTGCCAGCAGCTTAGAGAGGAGGGAGACCCAGTACTTC. This encodes CASSLERRETQYF. This chain uses TRBV7-2 with TRBJ2-5; possible D gene TRBD2, 5 bases. Trimming removed 1 base at V and 5 bases at J, with 8 bases between. Germline lookup yields CDR1 SGHTA and CDR2 FQGNSA. This CDR3 has 13 residues.